Listed here are 2 T cell receptor beta chains from one sample, sequenced in a study of OX40 agonist ivuxolimab in advanced cancers. Some clones are missing from TCRdb's copy, which holds only in-frame ones; the method was immunoSEQ multiplex PCR. The data show around 50,000 clones, over 60% seen once. This material consisted of CD4+ or CD8+ T cells sorted from blood, taken in a trial of the OX40 agonist ivuxolimab. The receptor source for this set is an adult with an advanced solid tumor such as melanoma, head and neck, liver or kidney cancer.

The rearrangement uses TRBV5-1 and TRBJ1-1; D perhaps matches TRBD1 (6 bases). The germline V gene encodes CDR1 SGHRS and CDR2 YFSETQ. The germline V and J ends were trimmed by 4 bases and 4 bases, with 14 bases remaining between them. The CDR3 is 14 residues long. The DNA for the CDR3 is TGCGCCAGCAGCCCTCGTCTGGGGGCCACTGAAGCTTTCTTT. Protein: CASSPRLGATEAFF.

V and J are TRBV7-8 and TRBJ2-3; D gene uncertain. The CDR3 runs to 12 residues. CDR1 is SGHVS and CDR2 is FQNEAQ in the germline V gene. V was clipped by 5 bases and J by 6 bases, with 9 bases between them. The CDR3 sequence: CASSRFRDTQYF. The CDR3 bases are TGTGCCAGCAGCAGGTTTAGGGATACGCAGTATTTT.